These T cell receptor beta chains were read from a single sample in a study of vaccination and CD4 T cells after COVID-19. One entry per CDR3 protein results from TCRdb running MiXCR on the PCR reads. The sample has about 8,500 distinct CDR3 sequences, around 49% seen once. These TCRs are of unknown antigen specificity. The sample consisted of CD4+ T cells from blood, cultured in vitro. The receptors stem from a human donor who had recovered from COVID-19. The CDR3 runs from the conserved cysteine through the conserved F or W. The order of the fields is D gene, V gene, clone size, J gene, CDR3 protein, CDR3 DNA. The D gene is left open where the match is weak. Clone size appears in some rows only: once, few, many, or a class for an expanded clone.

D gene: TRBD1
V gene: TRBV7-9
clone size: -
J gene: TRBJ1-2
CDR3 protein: CASSLQGADYGYTF
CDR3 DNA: TGTGCCAGCAGCCTACAGGGGGCGGACTATGGCTACACCTTC

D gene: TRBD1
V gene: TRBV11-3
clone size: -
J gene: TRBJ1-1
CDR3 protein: CASSLGGDRGIEAFF
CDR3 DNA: TGTGCCAGCAGCTTAGGAGGGGACAGGGGTATTGAAGCTTTCTTT

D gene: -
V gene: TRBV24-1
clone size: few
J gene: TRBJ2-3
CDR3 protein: CATSDPTDTQYF
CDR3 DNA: TGTGCCACCAGTGATCCGACAGATACGCAGTATTTT

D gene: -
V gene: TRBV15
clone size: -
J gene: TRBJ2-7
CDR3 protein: CATSRDQGGTYEQYF
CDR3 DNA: TGTGCCACCAGCAGAGATCAGGGGGGGACTTACGAGCAGTACTTC

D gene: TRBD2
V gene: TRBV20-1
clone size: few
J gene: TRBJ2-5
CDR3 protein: CSADGGARETQYF
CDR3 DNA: TGCAGTGCTGACGGGGGGGCCAGGGAGACCCAGTACTTC

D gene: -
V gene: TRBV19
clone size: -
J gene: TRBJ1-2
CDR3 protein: CASSPRDYGYTF
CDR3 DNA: TGTGCCAGTAGTCCCCGGGACTATGGCTACACCTTC

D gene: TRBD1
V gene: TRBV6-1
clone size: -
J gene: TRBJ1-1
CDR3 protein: CASVPAKAGGGEAFF
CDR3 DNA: TGTGCCAGCGTCCCCGCGAAAGCAGGGGGCGGCGAAGCTTTCTTT

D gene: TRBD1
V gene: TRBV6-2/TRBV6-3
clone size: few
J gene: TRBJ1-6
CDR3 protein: CASSYPPGTGVSPLHF
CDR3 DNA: TGTGCCAGCAGTTATCCCCCCGGGACAGGGGTCTCACCCCTCCACTTT

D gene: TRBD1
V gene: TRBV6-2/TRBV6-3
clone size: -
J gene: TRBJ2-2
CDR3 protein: CASSYLRGQGFPGELFF
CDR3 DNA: TGTGCCAGCAGTTACCTAAGAGGACAGGGATTCCCCGGGGAGCTGTTTTTT

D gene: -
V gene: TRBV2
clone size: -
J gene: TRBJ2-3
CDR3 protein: CASSGSTDTQYF
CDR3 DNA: TGTGCCAGCAGTGGCAGCACAGATACGCAGTATTTT